This T cell receptor beta chain originates from a study of spatial heterogeneity in lung cancer. Study context: More beta-chain than alpha-chain sequences were consistently detected.

Single TCR cDNA molecules each had their own unique molecular identifier. A single record per CDR3 protein comes from TCRdb applying MiXCR to the 5' RACE reads. The table lists over 1,500 distinct CDR3 sequences, roughly 23% of them singletons, with roughly 25% in the top ten. Time point defined: sample taken at primary tumor resection. The cohort: some 73 early-stage, untreated non-small cell lung cancer patients. No cells were sorted before sequencing. The whole RNA sequenced was extracted from tumor, nontumor lung or frozen PBMC. The CDR3 is made up of 13 amino acids. V was trimmed by 2 bases and J by 2 bases, leaving 8 bases between them. CDR1 SQVTM and CDR2 ANQGSEA come from the germline V gene.

The V and J genes are TRBV29-1 and TRBJ2-3; possible D gene TRBD1, 5 bases. This clonotype was obtained from a male donor with early-stage non-small cell lung cancer. The starting material was normal lung tissue next to the tumor, obtained at surgery. CDR3 sequence: CSVESGSTDTQYF. CDR3 DNA sequence: TGCAGCGTTGAATCAGGGTCCACAGATACGCAGTATTTT.